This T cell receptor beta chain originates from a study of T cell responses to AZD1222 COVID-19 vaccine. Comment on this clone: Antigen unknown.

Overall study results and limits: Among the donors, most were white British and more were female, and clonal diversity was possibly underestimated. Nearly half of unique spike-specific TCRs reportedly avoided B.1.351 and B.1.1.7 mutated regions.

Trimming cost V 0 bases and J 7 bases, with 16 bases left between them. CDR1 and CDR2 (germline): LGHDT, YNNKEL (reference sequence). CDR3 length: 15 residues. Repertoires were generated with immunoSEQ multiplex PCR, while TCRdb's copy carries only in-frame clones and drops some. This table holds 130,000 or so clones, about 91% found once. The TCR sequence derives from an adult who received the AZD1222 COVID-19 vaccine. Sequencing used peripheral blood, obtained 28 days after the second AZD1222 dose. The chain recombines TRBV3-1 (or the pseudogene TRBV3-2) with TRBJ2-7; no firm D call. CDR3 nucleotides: TGTGCCAGCAGCCAAGACTGGACCATAACTTGGGAGCAGTACTTC. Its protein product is CASSQDWTITWEQYF.